These T cell receptor beta chains were read from a single sample in a study of T-cell memory formation after mild COVID-19. TCRdb itself ran the 5' RACE reads through MiXCR, one entry per CDR3 protein. Of about 270,000 distinct CDR3 sequences in the sample, 15% to 20% were seen once. Sequences were obtained from PBMCs or a T cell subset sorted from them (not recorded which). The receptors derive from a man between 18 and 29 years old who had mild COVID-19 (a few samples of this study predate the infection). Cell type and time point are not known. Both conserved end residues are part of each CDR3. D genes are given only for firm matches. Part of the rows lack a size; the others show once, few, many or a class for expanded clones.

v_gene	d_gene	abundance	j_gene	CDR3nt	CDR3aa
TRBV24-1	.	.	TRBJ2-3	TGTGCCACCAAACTAGGCAACACAGATACGCAGTATTTT	CATKLGNTDTQYF
TRBV20-1	.	.	TRBJ2-3	TGCAGTGCTAGAGACTCCAGACTTGGCGGAGATACGCAGTATTTT	CSARDSRLGGDTQYF
TRBV7-9	.	.	TRBJ2-7	TGTGCCAGCAGCCGGGGGGCAGGGGCTACCTACGAGCAGTACTTC	CASSRGAGATYEQYF
TRBV10-3	.	.	TRBJ2-7	TGTGCCATCAGTGAACAGGGCCACGAGCAGTACTTC	CAISEQGHEQYF
TRBV27	.	few	TRBJ2-5	TGTGCCAGCTATTCCTTGGCCGGGGCACAAGAGACCCAGTACTTC	CASYSLAGAQETQYF
TRBV12-3/TRBV12-4	TRBD2	.	TRBJ2-1	TGTGCCAGCAACCTACTAGCGGGGGGGCACAATGAGCAGTTCTTC	CASNLLAGGHNEQFF
TRBV23-1	TRBD1	few	TRBJ1-2	TGCGCCAGCAGTCAATCCGGACAGGGTGACTATGGCTACACCTTC	CASSQSGQGDYGYTF
TRBV20-1	TRBD1	many	TRBJ1-5	TGCAGCTTCGGGACAGAGAATCAGCCCCAGCATTTT	CSFGTENQPQHF
TRBV7-9	.	.	TRBJ1-2	TGTGCCAGCAGCTTAGGGTACAGGGCTTGGACCTTC	CASSLGYRAWTF
TRBV7-9	.	.	TRBJ1-2	TGTGCCAGCAGCGCCGGGACAAACTATGGCTACACCTTC	CASSAGTNYGYTF
TRBV7-3	.	.	TRBJ1-5	TGTGCCAGCAGCCGAGACGACAGCCATTGGGATCAGCCCCAGCATTTT	CASSRDDSHWDQPQHF
TRBV5-1	.	.	TRBJ1-6	TGCGCCAGCAGCTTCCCAGGGGAGGGTTCACCCCTCCACTTT	CASSFPGEGSPLHF
TRBV13	.	.	TRBJ2-2	TGTGCCAGCAGCCCCGGTGGGATGCCCGGGGAGCTGTTTTTT	CASSPGGMPGELFF
TRBV5-1	TRBD1	.	TRBJ2-7	TGCGCCAGCAGCCACCGGGACAGTTCCTACGAGCAGTACTTC	CASSHRDSSYEQYF
TRBV5-1	TRBD1	once	TRBJ2-3	TGCGCCAGCAGCTCGGCGGGGACAGGGGGCGGAGATACGCAGTATTTT	CASSSAGTGGGDTQYF
TRBV6-6	.	.	TRBJ1-5	TGTGCCAGCAGTTACACGCGTGGAGGGTCGAGCAATCAGCCCCAGCATTTT	CASSYTRGGSSNQPQHF
TRBV20-1	.	.	TRBJ1-4	TGCAGTGCTAGGTTGGCCTTAAGAGGCGAAAAACTGTTTTTT	CSARLALRGEKLFF
TRBV24-1	TRBD2	.	TRBJ2-1	TGTGCCACCAGTGACCCAAGAGCGGGGTCCTTCAATGAGCAGTTCTTC	CATSDPRAGSFNEQFF
TRBV13	.	few	TRBJ2-1	TGTGCCAGCAGCTCCCTCTTGTATGAGCAGTTCTTC	CASSSLLYEQFF
TRBV7-6	.	few	TRBJ1-1	TGTGCCAGCAGCTTAGGTCGGGCCACCACTGAAGCTTTCTTT	CASSLGRATTEAFF
TRBV12-3/TRBV12-4	TRBD2	.	TRBJ2-3	TGTGCGAGCGCCCAGACTAGCGCAACCACAGATACGCAGTATTTT	CASAQTSATTDTQYF
TRBV7-2	TRBD2	few	TRBJ2-5	TGTGCCAGCAGCTTAGTAGCTAGCGGGGCTGAGACCCAGTACTTC	CASSLVASGAETQYF
TRBV6-2/TRBV6-3	TRBD1	.	TRBJ2-3	TGTGCCAGCAGTTACTTGCCAGGGGGAAGCACAGATACGCAGTATTTT	CASSYLPGGSTDTQYF
TRBV29-1	.	.	TRBJ1-1	TGCAGCGTTGAAAGAGAGGCGGGGACTGAAGCTTTCTTT	CSVEREAGTEAFF
TRBV5-1	.	few	TRBJ1-2	TGCGCCAGCAGCTTGGAGCCAGACTATGGCTACACCTTC	CASSLEPDYGYTF
TRBV9	.	few	TRBJ2-3	TGTGCCAGCAGCCCCGGCCTCATAGGAACAGATACGCAGTATTTT	CASSPGLIGTDTQYF
TRBV2	.	many	TRBJ2-2	TGTGCCAGCAGGCAGCGTTTGGGTAGGAACACCGGGGAGCTGTTTTTT	CASRQRLGRNTGELFF
TRBV28	TRBD1	.	TRBJ1-4	TGTGCCAGCAGTTTCCCTACCAGGGGACAGGGGTATTGGAATGAAAAACTGTTTTTT	CASSFPTRGQGYWNEKLFF
TRBV5-1	.	.	TRBJ1-1	TGCGCCAGCAGCTTTGAGACCAGGGGTGAAGCTTTCTTT	CASSFETRGEAFF
TRBV25-1	TRBD1	.	TRBJ2-7	TGTGCCAGCAGTCCTTGGGACAGTTCCTACGAGCAGTACTTC	CASSPWDSSYEQYF
TRBV7-3	TRBD1	many	TRBJ1-1	TGTGCCAGCAGCTTAATGGCAGGGGGAGAAGCTTTCTTT	CASSLMAGGEAFF
TRBV7-8	.	few	TRBJ2-7	TGTGCCAGCAGCCCCCGCCAGGGTTCTCACGAGCAGTACTTC	CASSPRQGSHEQYF